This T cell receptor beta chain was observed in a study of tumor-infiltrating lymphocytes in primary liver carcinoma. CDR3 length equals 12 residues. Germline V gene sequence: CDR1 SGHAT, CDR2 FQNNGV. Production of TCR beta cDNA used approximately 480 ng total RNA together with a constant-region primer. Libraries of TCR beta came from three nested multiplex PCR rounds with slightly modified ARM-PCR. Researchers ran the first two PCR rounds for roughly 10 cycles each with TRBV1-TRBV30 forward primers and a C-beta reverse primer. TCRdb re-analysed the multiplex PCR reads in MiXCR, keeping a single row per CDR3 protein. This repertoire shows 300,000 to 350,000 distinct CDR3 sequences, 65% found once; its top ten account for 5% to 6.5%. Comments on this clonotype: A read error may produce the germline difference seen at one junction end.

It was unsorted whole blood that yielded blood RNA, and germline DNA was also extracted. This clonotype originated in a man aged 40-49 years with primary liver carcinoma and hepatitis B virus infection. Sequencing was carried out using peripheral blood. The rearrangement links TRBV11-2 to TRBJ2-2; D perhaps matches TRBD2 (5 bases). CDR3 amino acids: CASSSNTWELLF. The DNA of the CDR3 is TGTGCCAGCAGCTCGAACACCTGGGAGCTGCTTTTT.